The sequence of this T cell receptor beta chain was determined in a study of T cells expressing NK-cell markers. Concerning this clonotype itself: Its antigen is undetermined.

One entry per CDR3 protein, without DNA, is what TCRdb gives after re-calling the 5' RACE reads. The sample features just under 150,000 distinct CDR3 sequences, with more than 10% in its top ten. The CDR3 is 18 amino acids. Germline V gene sequence: CDR1 MNHEY, CDR2 SVGAGI. Whole-study findings and limits: Researchers report these clonotypes also headed the CD3+CD56-NKG2C+ fraction in a handful of donors.

The sequence was obtained from a man younger than 35 in good health. Sequencing was carried out using blood T cells: a sorted CD56 or NKG2C T cell subset, CD4+ or CD8+ T cells, or bulk PBMC T cells (not recorded which). The rearrangement uses TRBV6-5 and TRBJ1-6; no DNA is available, so the TRBD1 call from TCRdb remains unchecked. The CDR3 protein is CASSYFREGPGIDSPLHF.